This T cell receptor beta chain was sequenced during a study of Tregs in tolerant kidney transplant recipients. The CDR3 loop spans 12 amino acids. Trimming shortened V by 1 base and J by 8 bases, and 5 bases separated the two germline ends. Looked up from germline, CDR1 is SGHAT and CDR2 is FQNNGV. For this clone: The antigen remains undetermined. Other DNA sequences within the sample encode an identical CDR3.

Unstimulated regulatory T cells (CD4+CD25+CD127-), CD4+CD25- non-regulatory cells, CD4 and CD8 cells were FACS-sorted from thawed PBMCs. TCRdb keeps only in-frame clones here, not all; method: immunoSEQ multiplex PCR. The sample records around 70,000 clones, roughly 92% being singletons. Regarding the study as a whole: Expanding Tregs on activated donor B cells appeared to best identify donor-specific TCRbeta clones. Validation in larger populations is needed because few patients were studied.

Sequenced here: CD8+ T cells from blood, sampled before the transplant. The J gene is TRBJ1-4, the V gene TRBV11-2; D is unresolved. The clonotype was recovered from a human donor who received a combined kidney and bone marrow transplant. The chain's CDR3 is CASSLGGEKLFF. In DNA, the CDR3 is TGTGCCAGCAGCTTAGGAGGGGAAAAACTGTTTTTT. Together with reference TRBV11-2 and TRBJ1-4, the CDR3 gives the full variable domain: EAGVAQSPRYKIIEKRQSVAFWCNPISGHATLYWYQQILGQGPKLLIQFQNNGVVDDSQLPKDRFSAERLKGVDSTLKIQPAKLEDSAVYLCASSLGGEKLFFGSGTQLSVL.